The 16 T cell receptor beta chains presented below share a single source sample, sequenced in a study of cytomegalovirus exposure and HLA in healthy donors. Profiling relied on immunoSEQ multiplex PCR, and the TCRdb table lists in-frame clones only, not all of them. The sample gives about 280,000 clones, roughly 85% of which show up once; roughly 1% is in the top ten. The material sequenced was PBMCs. These receptors all come from a woman aged 18-29 years in good health and CMV-seronegative.

The rearrangement uses TRBV29-1 and TRBJ2-2, with D tentatively TRBD1 (5 bases). Germline loops: CDR1 SQVTM, CDR2 ANQGSEA. This CDR3 spans 15 amino acids. Deletions cut 2 bases from V and 6 bases from J, with 16 bases between. The CDR3 sequence: CSVERTPGNPGELFF. The CDR3 DNA sequence: TGCAGCGTTGAAAGGACACCCGGTAACCCCGGGGAGCTGTTTTTT.

This chain uses TRBV7-8 with TRBJ2-3, with 9 positions matching TRBD1. The CDR3 sequence is 16 residues long. V gave up 5 bases and J gave up 5 bases; unmatched junction bases: 11. Germline-derived CDR1 and CDR2 are SGHVS and FQNEAQ. CDR3 DNA: TGTGCCAGCAGCCTTACATGGACAGGGGTCAGAGATACGCAGTATTTT. Protein sequence: CASSLTWTGVRDTQYF.

The V and J genes are TRBV30 and TRBJ2-7, with D possibly TRBD1 on 5 matching bases. The V end lost 4 bases, the J end lost 0 bases, and 10 bases lay between the germline ends. Germline lookup yields CDR1 GTSNPN and CDR2 SVGIG (reference sequence). The CDR3 consists of 13 residues. The CDR3 region is CAWTSGNSYEQYF. The CDR3 coding sequence is TGTGCCTGGACCTCAGGGAACTCCTACGAGCAGTACTTC. Full variable domain (missing parts from reference TRBV30 and TRBJ2-7): SQTIHQWPATLVQPVGSPLSLECTVEGTSNPNLYWYRQAAGRGLQLLFYSVGIGQISSEVPQNLSASRPQDRQFILSSKKLLLSDSGFYLCAWTSGNSYEQYFGPGTRLTVT.

The V and J genes are TRBV7-9 and TRBJ2-2; D not resolved. This CDR3 has 12 residues. The V and J ends lost 8 bases and 1 base respectively, with 5 bases between them. Germline CDR1 reads SEHNR; CDR2 reads FQNEAQ (reference sequence). The CDR3, as DNA: TGTGCCAGCCCGGGGAACACCGGGGAGCTGTTTTTT. Protein sequence: CASPGNTGELFF.

The chain joins TRBV2 to TRBJ2-7, with a tentative D call TRBD1 (6 bases). V lost 3 bases and J 6 bases, leaving 15 bases between the germline ends. Per the germline V gene, CDR1 is SNHLY and CDR2 is FYNNEI. The CDR3 runs 14 residues. CDR3 sequence (DNA): TGTGCCAGCAGTGATCTCGTATCAGGGGTCGAGCAGTACTTC. The encoded protein is CASSDLVSGVEQYF.

The genes are TRBV21-1 and TRBJ2-6; the table's TRBD1 call for D was not verified on the DNA. TRBV21-1 is shown as a pseudogene. The CDR3 length is 14 residues. Written as DNA, the CDR3 is TGTGCCAGCAGCCGCAGCTCTGGGGCCAACGTCCTGACTTTC. Translating gives CASSRSSGANVLTF.

The chain uses TRBV5-6 and TRBJ2-2; 8 bases match TRBD1. Germline assignment: CDR1 SGHDT and CDR2 YYEEEE. The CDR3 contains 16 residues. The trim removed 4 bases at V and 1 base at J, leaving 6 bases unmatched. The CDR3 DNA follows: TGTGCCAGCAGCCCAGACGGGACAGGGAACACCGGGGAGCTGTTTTTT. This encodes CASSPDGTGNTGELFF.

This chain uses TRBV11-2 with TRBJ1-2; D ambiguous. Trimming pared 3 bases from V and 4 bases from J, leaving 9 bases between. CDR1 is SGHAT, CDR2 FQNNGV, per germline. The CDR3 contains 13 residues. CDR3 in amino acids: CASSFSHPYGYTF. The CDR3 DNA reads TGTGCCAGCAGCTTTAGTCACCCCTATGGCTACACCTTC. Drawing the rest from reference TRBV11-2 and TRBJ1-2, the complete variable domain is EAGVAQSPRYKIIEKRQSVAFWCNPISGHATLYWYQQILGQGPKLLIQFQNNGVVDDSQLPKDRFSAERLKGVDSTLKIQPAKLEDSAVYLCASSFSHPYGYTFGSGTRLTVV.

The rearrangement uses TRBV5-1 and TRBJ2-7; 9 nucleotides line up with TRBD1. This CDR3 is 16 amino acids long. Germline V gene sequence: CDR1 SGHRS, CDR2 YFSETQ. Trimming removed 7 bases from V and 5 bases from J; junction bases left unmatched: 16. CDR3 sequence: CASVRDALGQGNEQYF. The DNA for the CDR3 is TGCGCCAGCGTTAGGGATGCCCTGGGACAGGGCAACGAGCAGTACTTC.

The CDR3 DNA follows: TGCGCCAGCAGCCAAGACAGCTCTGGGGCCAACGTCCTGACTTTC. Translating it yields CASSQDSSGANVLTF. J is TRBJ2-6 and V is TRBV4-3, with D unresolved. This CDR3 is 15 amino acids long. Trimming cost V 0 bases and J 0 bases, with 3 bases left between them. Germline-derived CDR1 and CDR2 are LGHNA and YSLEER.

This chain uses TRBV7-2 with TRBJ2-7, with 8 bases that match TRBD1. This CDR3 contains 13 residues. Germline V CDR1 and CDR2: SGHTA, FQGNSA. With 5 bases clipped from V and 6 bases from J, the junction kept 6 bases outside the gene matches. CDR3: CASSTQTGAEQYF. CDR3 sequence (DNA): TGTGCCAGCAGCACCCAGACAGGGGCCGAGCAGTACTTC.

The chain uses TRBV28 and TRBJ2-5; the match to TRBD1 covers 7 bases. Germline CDR1 reads MDHEN; CDR2 reads SYDVKM. With 9 bases clipped from V and 5 bases from J, the junction kept 15 bases outside the gene matches. The CDR3 length is 15 residues. The chain's CDR3 is CASANQQGIVETQYF. DNA of the CDR3: TGTGCCAGTGCTAATCAACAGGGGATTGTCGAGACCCAGTACTTC.

CDR3 protein: CASRNNREYGYTF. DNA of the CDR3: TGTGCCAGCAGAAACAATAGGGAGTACGGCTACACCTTC. The rearrangement uses TRBV6-6 and TRBJ1-2; no clear D. The CDR3 length is 13 residues. Per the germline V gene, CDR1 is MNHNY and CDR2 is SVGAGI (reference sequence). Trimming cost V 6 bases and J 8 bases, with 16 bases left between them.

The genes are TRBV25-1 and TRBJ1-2, with a tentative D call TRBD1 (5 bases). This CDR3 has 13 amino acids. With 4 bases removed from V and 3 bases from J, the gap between germline ends came to 9 bases. Per the germline V gene, CDR1 is MGHDK and CDR2 is SYGVNS. Here the CDR3 reads CASSAGGDYGYTF. In nucleotides, the CDR3 is TGTGCCAGCAGTGCCGGGGGAGACTATGGCTACACCTTC.

The chain combines TRBV10-1 with TRBJ2-7, with D possibly matching TRBD2 (5 bases). Germline-derived CDR1 and CDR2 are WNHNN and SYGVQD (reference sequence). Trimming removed 0 bases from V and 5 bases from J, with 11 bases in between. This CDR3 region has 14 residues. The CDR3 nucleotides read TGCGCCAGCAGTGAGTCGAATAAGGGAGACGAGCAGTACTTC. Protein product: CASSESNKGDEQYF.

This sequence joins TRBV7-9 and TRBJ2-7, with D maybe TRBD1 (6 bases). The germline V gene has CDR1 SEHNR and CDR2 FQNEAQ (reference sequence). Trimming pared 1 base from V and 10 bases from J, leaving 11 bases between. The CDR3 sequence is 12 residues long. The CDR3 DNA sequence: TGTGCCAGCAGCTTAGTCCAGGGGAACCAGTACTTC. Amino acid sequence: CASSLVQGNQYF. Supplemented by reference TRBV7-9 and TRBJ2-7, the full variable domain reads DTGVSQNPRHKITKRGQNVTFRCDPISEHNRLYWYRQTLGQGPEFLTYFQNEAQLEKSRLLSDRFSAERPKGSFSTLEIQRTEQGDSAMYLCASSLVQGNQYFGPGTRLTVT.